This TCR beta chain was found in a study of blood T cell repertoires in COVID-19. This clone is a singleton in its sample. Original analysis: Estimates of nucleated cell counts were drawn from the amplification of reference gene primers. Only in-frame clones appear in the TCRdb table, and some are missing; sequencing was by immunoSEQ multiplex PCR. V, J and clone size reflect that table, while D and trimming were determined from the DNA. Of 220,000 or so clones in the sample, more than 80% were seen once. Enrollees, roughly 18 to 95 years old, lived in 20 to 25 US areas. This receptor was identified in a woman aged 18-29 years in a cohort exposed to, infected with or recovered from COVID-19 (not recorded which). Material for sequencing was PBMCs or T cells enriched from blood (not recorded which).

CDR3 nucleotide sequence: TGTGCCAGCAGCTTCCCCATGGGGCGGGAGGTGTCAGATACGCAGTATTTT. It codes for CASSFPMGREVSDTQYF. The V gene is TRBV5-4, the J gene TRBJ2-3, with 8 nucleotides matching TRBD2. The CDR3 is made up of 17 amino acids. The J segment lost 4 bases and the V segment lost 2 bases, leaving 12 bases of the junction unmatched. CDR1 SGHNT and CDR2 YYREEE come from the germline V gene (reference sequence). The entire variable domain, with the rest obtained from reference TRBV5-4 and TRBJ2-3, is as follows: ETGVTQSPTHLIKTRGQQVTLRCSSQSGHNTVSWYQQALGQGPQFIFQYYREEENGRGNFPPRFSGLQFPNYSSELNVNALELDDSALYLCASSFPMGREVSDTQYFGPGTRLTVL.